The T cell receptor (beta chain) described here comes from a study of blood T cell repertoires in COVID-19 (dated by TCRdb to 2020 to 2021). As for the study more broadly: The collaborator samples originated in the United States, Italy and Spain and spanned the acute and convalescent phases of COVID-19. The prospective study material was composed of cDNA or gDNA derived from T cells, B-cell-depleted T cells, or PBMCs. Subjects who had been exposed to COVID-19, were actively infected with it, or had recovered from it provided the deeply sampled blood TCRbeta repertoires that made up the dataset. A freely available public database, intended as a resource for researchers studying the immune response to SARS-CoV-2, is where the repertoires were released. Samples were obtained from the ongoing ImmuneRACE study (first 160 participants) and from over 1,000 subjects provided by 6 global collaborators. Nearly every sample came with metadata listing a de-identified subject ID, COVID-19 status, age in years and sex. HLA class I and class II types, where available, came from metadata supplied by the sample provider rather than from assay-based typing.

Notes on this clone: Its antigen is still unknown. No much larger clonotype is one base removed from it; base qualities were not supplied.

TCRbeta CDR3 regions were amplified from genomic DNA using the immunoSEQ Assay, a bias-controlled multiplex PCR. Concerning the study's data processing: The number of nucleated cells in each sample was estimated from the amplification of reference gene primers within the assay. Sequence reads were collapsed and filtered to measure the absolute abundance of every unique TCRbeta CDR3 rearrangement. For each sample, productive Simpson clonality was calculated by taking the square root of Simpson's diversity index across productive rearrangements. TCRdb obtained this table from immuneACCESS and retained in-frame rearrangements with V and J assigned. These tables miss some clones; where compared with another copy, unresolved V genes account for less than half of the shortfall, and the remainder is unexplained. That table supplies the V and J calls and clone size; D and trimming were determined from the DNA. The sample data list fewer than 200,000 clones, and just under 85% of these were observed just once. More than 7.5% of the sample is held by the ten biggest clonotypes.

Another Seattle source contributed samples from volunteer blood donors who had recovered from COVID-19. Whole blood was collected in K2EDTA tubes by collaborating institutions according to the institutions' own protocols. For TCRbeta analysis, collaborators shipped samples as frozen whole blood, isolated PBMCs, or DNA extracted from either of those sample types. What the work shows at the level of the full study, not this receptor alone: Clinical and demographic metadata were provided uncurated, with the amount varying by source and participant.

Counted from cysteine to phenylalanine, this CDR3 has 11 amino acids. The read is trimmed to its CDR3 DNA, 33 bases read in frame from base 1. The germline V gene supplies CDR1 MRHNA and CDR2 SNTAGT. Trimming costs V 2 bases and J 15 bases, and their ends lie 11 bases apart. This receptor was obtained from a man in his forties or fifties who had recovered from COVID-19. The source material was peripheral blood. The chain was built from TRBV6-4 and TRBJ2-1, and TRBD1 may be the D gene, going by 6 matching bases. The CDR3 in this case is CASSDMGAVFF. Read as DNA, the sequence is TGTGCCAGCAGTGACATGGGGGCGGTGTTCTTC.